The rows below give T cell receptor beta chains drawn from one sample of a study of control samples from healthy donors and cancer patients. Repertoires were generated with immunoSEQ multiplex PCR, while TCRdb's copy carries only in-frame clones and drops some. The sample has about 160,000 clones, about 95% seen once; the top ten hold 13% to 15%. The sequencing sample was made of PBMCs. These receptors originate from a man in his sixties with colorectal cancer. CDR3s include the opening cysteine and the closing phenylalanine or tryptophan. The D gene is left open where the match is weak. Size is omitted from some rows. Given values are once, few, many or a class for expanded clones.

j_call v_call d_call clone_size cdr3_aa cdr3_nt
TRBJ2-2 TRBV11-2 TRBD2 . CASSLEGGMGGFAGELFF TGTGCCAGCAGCTTAGAGGGAGGAATGGGGGGGTTCGCCGGGGAGCTGTTTTTT
TRBJ1-1 TRBV5-1 . . CASSLGQGTYTEAFF TGCGCCAGCAGCTTGGGTCAGGGGACGTACACTGAAGCTTTCTTT
TRBJ2-2 TRBV4-3 . . CASSQDTGYTGELFF TGCGCCAGCAGCCAAGACACAGGGTACACCGGGGAGCTGTTTTTT
TRBJ2-3 TRBV12-3/TRBV12-4 . . CASSFIGDTQYF TGTGCCAGCAGTTTTATCGGGGATACGCAGTATTTT
TRBJ2-2 TRBV15 . . CATSEEQGLNTGELFF TGTGCCACCAGCGAGGAACAGGGCCTTAACACCGGGGAGCTGTTTTTT
TRBJ1-5 TRBV7-2 . . CASSPVRNQPQHF TGTGCCAGCAGCCCTGTCAGGAATCAGCCCCAGCATTTT
TRBJ2-5 TRBV18 TRBD2 . CASSPSGTAQETQYF TGTGCCAGCTCACCAAGCGGGACGGCCCAAGAGACCCAGTACTTC
TRBJ2-7 TRBV27 TRBD2 . CASKSAGEGEQYF TGTGCCAGCAAATCAGCGGGGGAAGGGGAGCAGTACTTC
TRBJ2-3 TRBV6-2/TRBV6-3 TRBD2 . CASSYRSGGAQDTQYF TGTGCCAGCAGTTACCGTAGCGGGGGGGCCCAGGATACGCAGTATTTT
TRBJ2-7 TRBV3-1/TRBV3-2 TRBD1 . CASSQVNPYYRGVDEQYF TGTGCCAGCAGCCAAGTTAATCCCTACTACAGGGGAGTGGACGAGCAGTACTTC
TRBJ1-3 TRBV3-1/TRBV3-2 TRBD1 . CASSLDRFSGNTIYF TGTGCCAGCAGCCTGGACAGGTTCTCTGGAAACACCATATATTTT
TRBJ2-7 TRBV6-2/TRBV6-3 TRBD2 . CASSYERGMYEQYF TGTGCCAGCAGTTACGAGCGGGGTATGTACGAGCAGTACTTC
TRBJ2-7 TRBV14 . once CASSLLAPDTDSYYEQYF TGTGCCAGCAGCCTATTGGCTCCCGACACCGACTCCTACTACGAGCAGTACTTC
TRBJ1-4 TRBV27 . . CASSLEVRGKLFF TGTGCCAGCAGTTTAGAAGTAAGAGGAAAACTGTTTTTT
TRBJ2-7 TRBV11-2 . . CASRPGDRYEQYF TGTGCCAGCAGGCCAGGGGACCGTTACGAGCAGTACTTC
TRBJ1-2 TRBV24-1 . . CATSDYGQGGGYGYTF TGTGCCACCAGTGATTACGGGCAGGGCGGCGGCTATGGCTACACCTTC
TRBJ1-1 TRBV11-2 TRBD1 . CASSLNQGDTEAFF TGTGCCAGCAGCTTAAATCAGGGGGACACTGAAGCTTTCTTT
TRBJ1-2 TRBV3-1/TRBV3-2 . . CASSQRQGYGYTF TGTGCCAGCAGCCAAAGGCAGGGCTATGGCTACACCTTC
TRBJ1-1 TRBV30 . once CAWSGTVRNTEAFF TGTGCCTGGAGCGGTACCGTGCGGAACACTGAAGCTTTCTTT
TRBJ2-7 TRBV5-1 . . CASSSTGLLEQYF TGCGCCAGCAGCTCCACAGGGTTGCTCGAGCAGTACTTC
TRBJ1-5 TRBV9 . . CASSVGQVSNQPQHF TGTGCCAGCAGCGTAGGCCAGGTTAGCAATCAGCCCCAGCATTTT
TRBJ2-5 TRBV5-4 . . CASSQYREREETQYF TGTGCCAGCAGCCAATACAGGGAAAGGGAGGAGACCCAGTACTTC
TRBJ1-1 TRBV5-4 . once CASSLVGRDNTEAFF TGTGCCAGCAGCTTGGTTGGCAGGGACAACACTGAAGCTTTCTTT
TRBJ2-3 TRBV5-1 . . CASSFGRVGTDTQYF TGCGCCAGCAGCTTTGGGCGGGTGGGAACAGATACGCAGTATTTT
TRBJ1-1 TRBV19 TRBD1 once CASSPADREAEAFF TGTGCCAGTAGTCCAGCGGACAGGGAAGCTGAAGCTTTCTTT
TRBJ1-6 TRBV6-2/TRBV6-3 . once CASSNRPPNSPLHF TGTGCCAGCAGCAACAGGCCTCCAAATTCACCCCTCCACTTT
TRBJ1-5 TRBV20-1 . . CSASRQINIEQPQHF TGCAGTGCTAGTCGCCAAATTAACATTGAACAGCCCCAGCATTTT
TRBJ2-7 TRBV11-2 . . CASSGGFFSAYEQYF TGTGCCAGCAGCGGGGGGTTCTTCTCGGCCTACGAGCAGTACTTC
TRBJ1-3 TRBV3-1/TRBV3-2 . . CASWGGNTIYF TGTGCCAGCTGGGGTGGGAACACCATATATTTT
TRBJ1-1 TRBV19 TRBD1 . CASSIGEQGGTEAFF TGTGCCAGTAGTATAGGGGAACAGGGGGGCACTGAAGCTTTCTTT
TRBJ1-6 TRBV4-2 . . CASSQDRDSPLHF TGTGCCAGCAGCCAAGATAGGGATTCACCCCTCCACTTT
TRBJ1-1 TRBV5-6 TRBD1 once CASIYRQGIQEAFF TGTGCCAGCATCTACAGACAGGGGATTCAGGAAGCTTTCTTT
TRBJ1-4 TRBV7-9 . . CASSLDRVAAEKLFF TGTGCCAGCAGCTTAGACAGGGTGGCGGCTGAAAAACTGTTTTTT
TRBJ2-1 TRBV4-3 TRBD1 once CASSQDPLGQGLYNEQFF TGCGCCAGCAGCCAAGATCCCTTGGGACAGGGGTTGTACAATGAGCAGTTCTTC
TRBJ2-7 TRBV7-9 TRBD1 . CASSSGQGFYEQYF TGTGCCAGCAGCTCAGGACAGGGTTTCTACGAGCAGTACTTC
TRBJ2-3 TRBV7-2 . once CASSPRWDTQYF TGTGCCAGCAGCCCCCGATGGGATACGCAGTATTTT
TRBJ1-5 TRBV19 TRBD1 . CASSFGQGGRPQHF TGTGCCAGTAGTTTTGGACAGGGTGGTAGGCCCCAGCATTTT
TRBJ1-2 TRBV3-1/TRBV3-2 . . CASRPLQRNYGYTF TGTGCCAGCCGACCTTTGCAGCGGAACTATGGCTACACCTTC
TRBJ1-3 TRBV11-2 TRBD1 . CASSPLDRGSGNTIYF TGTGCCAGCAGTCCCTTGGACAGGGGCAGTGGAAACACCATATATTTT
TRBJ1-2 TRBV2 TRBD1 . CASSPGTVYGYTF TGTGCCAGCAGTCCCGGGACAGTCTATGGCTACACCTTC
TRBJ2-7 TRBV6-2/TRBV6-3 TRBD1 . CASSPDRGKQYF TGTGCCAGCAGCCCTGACAGGGGGAAGCAGTACTTC
TRBJ2-1 TRBV29-1 . . CSVVGLASSYNEQFF TGCAGCGTTGTTGGTCTAGCTAGCTCCTACAATGAGCAGTTCTTC
TRBJ2-1 TRBV4-1 TRBD2 . CASSLTSIRAGVRNEQFF TGCGCCAGCAGCCTCACCAGCATACGGGCGGGGGTGAGGAATGAGCAGTTCTTC
TRBJ1-1 TRBV11-3 . . CASSLNRYTEAFF TGTGCCAGCAGCCTTAACAGGTACACTGAAGCTTTCTTT
TRBJ1-5 TRBV19 . . CASTLRYSNQPQHF TGTGCCAGTACTCTTAGATATAGCAATCAGCCCCAGCATTTT
TRBJ2-3 TRBV5-4 TRBD2 . CASSLMLAGAGSGDTQYF TGTGCCAGCAGCTTAATGCTAGCGGGGGCGGGTAGCGGGGATACGCAGTATTTT
TRBJ2-7 TRBV5-6 . . CASSLAAISYEQYF TGTGCCAGCAGCTTGGCGGCGATCTCCTACGAGCAGTACTTC
TRBJ1-1 TRBV6-5 . . CASSPGRSLNTEAFF TGTGCCAGCAGCCCCGGCCGGAGCCTGAACACTGAAGCTTTCTTT
TRBJ2-7 TRBV11-2 . . CASSPRQAREQYF TGTGCCAGCAGCCCCCGACAGGCGCGGGAGCAGTACTTC
TRBJ2-1 TRBV10-1 TRBD2 . CASSESDYAGGLNEQFF TGCGCCAGCAGTGAGTCCGACTATGCGGGGGGCCTCAATGAGCAGTTCTTC
TRBJ1-5 TRBV9 . . CASSATDSNQPQHF TGTGCCAGCAGCGCGACAGATAGCAATCAGCCCCAGCATTTT
TRBJ2-1 TRBV4-1 TRBD1 . CASSQQGATYNEQFF TGCGCCAGCAGCCAACAGGGGGCCACCTACAATGAGCAGTTCTTC